This TCR beta chain was recovered during a study of blood T cell repertoires in COVID-19. Across the study: Acute-phase and convalescent COVID-19 samples originated in the United States, Italy and Spain.

This clone was counted only a few times. Authors' processing steps: The assay estimated nucleated cells by amplifying reference gene primers. Generated by immunoSEQ multiplex PCR, the TCRdb table keeps only in-frame clones and is missing some. The DNA gave D and trimming, while V, J and clone size come from that table. The data show approximately 350,000 clones, more than 75% seen once. The CDR3 runs to 14 residues. Trimming removed 3 bases at V and 3 bases at J, with 14 bases between. Germline V gene lookup returns CDR1 GTSNPN and CDR2 SVGIG (reference sequence). The V call is TRBV30, the J call TRBJ1-2; TRBD1 might be the D (5 bases). Sequenced: PBMCs or T cells enriched from blood (not recorded which). The sequence derives from a woman younger than 45 who had recovered from COVID-19. CDR3 nucleotides: TGTGCCTGGAGATACACGTGGGGGGACTATGGCTACACCTTC. It translates to CAWRYTWGDYGYTF.